This T cell receptor (beta chain) was obtained from a study of siplizumab effects on memory and regulatory T cells. Assay: immunoSEQ multiplex PCR; the TCRdb copy retains only in-frame clones and omits some. The table includes around 78,000 clones, about 90% detected once. This CDR3 contains 13 residues. The V and J ends lost 5 bases and 3 bases respectively, with 14 bases between them. Germline values: CDR1 SQVTM, CDR2 ANQGSEA. General study points: In siplizumab conditions, mappable alloreactive CD4+ clones averaged around 69% Treg-derived, against about 27% in controls.

On this clone: Its target is not known.

Sequencing was performed on CD8+ T cells sorted from blood. The chain couples TRBV29-1 to TRBJ2-7; D is possibly TRBD1 or TRBD2 (5 bases each). The source of this sequence is a human donor in good health. CDR3 amino acids: CSVFGTENYEQYF. CDR3 DNA sequence: TGCAGCGTTTTCGGGACGGAGAACTACGAGCAGTACTTC.